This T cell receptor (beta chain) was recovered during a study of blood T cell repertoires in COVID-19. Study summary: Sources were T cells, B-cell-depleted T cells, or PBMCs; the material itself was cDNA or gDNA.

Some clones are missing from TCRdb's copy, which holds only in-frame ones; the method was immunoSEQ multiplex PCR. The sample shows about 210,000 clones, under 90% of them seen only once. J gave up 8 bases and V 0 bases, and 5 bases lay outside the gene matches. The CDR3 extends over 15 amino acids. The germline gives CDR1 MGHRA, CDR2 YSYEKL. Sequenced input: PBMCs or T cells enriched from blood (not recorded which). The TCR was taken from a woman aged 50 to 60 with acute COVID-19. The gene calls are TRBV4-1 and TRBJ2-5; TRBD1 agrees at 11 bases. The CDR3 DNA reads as TGCGCCAGCAGCCAAGAGGACAGGGGGCTAACAACCCAGTACTTC. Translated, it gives CASSQEDRGLTTQYF.